The 27 T cell receptor beta chains below come from one sample, sequenced in a study of shared T cell receptors in the human thymus. Data came from immunoSEQ multiplex PCR; TCRdb stores just in-frame clones and leaves some out. The sample carries hundreds of thousands of clones, around nine tenths recorded once. The data were also submitted as part of a second study, on human thymus T cells.

Sequenced sample: thymocytes. Source of these receptors: a boy less than two years old with a congenital heart defect.

The gene calls are TRBV28 and TRBJ2-2, with D possibly TRBD1 on 5 matching bases. This CDR3 region has 14 residues. Trimming pared 9 bases from V and 5 bases from J, leaving 16 bases between. Germline loops: CDR1 MDHEN, CDR2 SYDVKM. CDR3 sequence: CASRRRDETGELFF. Written as DNA, the CDR3 is TGTGCCAGTCGCCGCAGGGATGAGACCGGGGAGCTGTTTTTT. The full variable domain, with the rest looked up from reference TRBV28 and TRBJ2-2, is DVKVTQSSRYLVKRTGEKVFLECVQDMDHENMFWYRQDPGLGLRLIYFSYDVKMKEKGDIPEGYSVSREKKERFSLILESASTNQTSMYLCASRRRDETGELFFGEGSRLTVL.

This sequence joins TRBV29-1 and TRBJ2-2, with 10 bases aligning to TRBD2. With 4 bases clipped from V and 3 bases from J, the junction kept 2 bases outside the gene matches. The CDR3 totals 14 residues. The germline V gene encodes CDR1 SQVTM and CDR2 ANQGSEA. The CDR3 loop is CSVALAGDTGELFF. As DNA, the CDR3 is TGCAGCGTTGCTCTAGCGGGAGACACCGGGGAGCTGTTTTTT.

V usage is TRBV2 and J usage is TRBJ2-7; D gene ambiguous. CDR1 and CDR2 from the germline V gene are SNHLY and FYNNEI. This CDR3 comprises 11 residues. V lost 6 bases, J lost 5 bases, and 8 bases lay in between. The CDR3 nucleotides read TGTGCCAGCAGGTCTACGGACGAGCAGTACTTC. This codes for CASRSTDEQYF.

V gene TRBV28 combines with J gene TRBJ2-1; D gene ambiguous. V lost 6 bases and J lost 13, with 16 bases in between. The CDR3 contains 12 residues. Germline values: CDR1 MDHEN, CDR2 SYDVKM. The CDR3 DNA sequence: TGTGCCAGCAGACCGGGTAGAATGAATCAGTTCTTC. Encoded protein: CASRPGRMNQFF.

The chain has TRBV5-5 and TRBJ2-5, with D hard to call. The germline gives CDR1 SGHKS, CDR2 YYEKEE (reference sequence). The CDR3 runs to 15 residues. V lost 1 base to trimming and J lost 2 bases, with 12 bases between them. As DNA, the CDR3 is TGTGCCAGCAGCTTGACCATCGGCGGACAAGAGACCCAGTACTTC. Translating it yields CASSLTIGGQETQYF.

V gene TRBV27 combines with J gene TRBJ1-2, with TRBD1 matching 8 bases. V gave up 8 bases and J gave up 3 bases; unmatched junction bases: 14. The CDR3 sequence is 16 residues long. Germline values: CDR1 MNHEY, CDR2 SMNVEV (reference sequence). CDR3: CASRTGRDGDYYGYTF. The CDR3 DNA is TGTGCCAGCCGGACAGGGAGGGACGGGGACTACTATGGCTACACCTTC.

The rearrangement uses TRBV27 and TRBJ2-1; a weak D match, TRBD1 (5 bases). Per the germline V gene, CDR1 is MNHEY and CDR2 is SMNVEV (reference sequence). V was clipped by 2 bases and J by 2 bases, with 16 bases between them. The CDR3 consists of 17 residues. CDR3 DNA: TGTGCCAGCAGTTTAAATGGCGGACACAGCGCCTACAATGAGCAGTTCTTC. It yields the protein CASSLNGGHSAYNEQFF.

J is TRBJ1-4 and V is TRBV4-3; 11 bases map to TRBD1. The ends lost 6 bases at V and 0 bases at J; junction bases unmatched: 3. Per the germline V gene, CDR1 is LGHNA and CDR2 is YSLEER. The CDR3 covers 16 residues. The CDR3 protein is CASRGDRGATNEKLFF. As DNA, the CDR3 is TGCGCCAGCAGGGGGGACAGGGGGGCAACTAATGAAAAACTGTTTTTT.

The chain recombines TRBV6-1 with TRBJ2-2, with 13 positions matching TRBD2. The germline V gene encodes CDR1 MNHNS and CDR2 SASEGT. There are 17 residues in the CDR3. J was trimmed by 4 bases and V by 6 bases; bases with no gene match: 8. The CDR3 is CASRELAGGRVTGELFF. The CDR3 region has the DNA TGTGCCAGCAGGGAACTAGCGGGAGGGCGAGTCACCGGGGAGCTGTTTTTT.

V usage is TRBV2 and J usage is TRBJ2-1, with 13 bases fitting TRBD2. Losses at the gene ends were 6 bases for V and 5 bases for J; bases not matched to a gene: 7. CDR3 length: 16 amino acids. The germline CDR1 and CDR2 sequences are SNHLY and FYNNEI. This chain's CDR3 is CASRAGTSGKNNEQFF. In nucleotides, the CDR3 is TGTGCCAGCAGAGCTGGGACTAGCGGGAAGAACAATGAGCAGTTCTTC. The variable domain in full, completed from reference TRBV2 and TRBJ2-1, reads EPEVTQTPSHQVTQMGQEVILRCVPISNHLYFYWYRQILGQKVEFLVSFYNNEISEKSEIFDDQFSVERPDGSNFTLKIRSTKLEDSAMYFCASRAGTSGKNNEQFFGPGTRLTVL.

The chain employs TRBV5-5 and TRBJ2-7; 9 bases align to TRBD2. This CDR3 comprises 17 residues. Germline lookup yields CDR1 SGHKS and CDR2 YYEKEE (reference sequence). With 4 bases clipped from V and 6 bases from J, the junction kept 17 bases outside the gene matches. Written as DNA, the CDR3 is TGTGCCAGCAGCCCATGTTCCCGCGGGGGGGGCGGATGCGAGCAGTACTTC. It is translated as CASSPCSRGGGGCEQYF. Drawing the rest from reference TRBV5-5 and TRBJ2-7, the complete variable domain is DAGVTQSPTHLIKTRGQQVTLRCSPISGHKSVSWYQQVLGQGPQFIFQYYEKEERGRGNFPDRFSARQFPNYSSELNVNALLLGDSALYLCASSPCSRGGGGCEQYFGPGTRLTVT.

Comment on this clone: The sample contains more than one DNA sequence encoding this CDR3. This rearrangement joins TRBV25-1 to TRBJ1-1; no firm D call. The CDR3 extends over 15 amino acids. Germline CDR1 reads MGHDK; CDR2 reads SYGVNS. V lost 5 bases and J 4 bases, leaving 17 bases between the germline ends. Here the CDR3 DNA reads TGTGCCAGCAGTCCACGGCGGGGTCGCAGCACTGAAGCTTTCTTT. It specifies CASSPRRGRSTEAFF.

The V gene is TRBV9, the J gene TRBJ2-7; tentatively, D is TRBD1 (6 bases). The CDR3 totals 14 residues. CDR1 and CDR2 (germline): SGDLS, YYNGEE. Deletions cut 6 bases from V and 0 bases from J, with 13 bases between. CDR3 sequence: CASNEDSSSYEQYF. The CDR3 DNA sequence: TGTGCCAGCAACGAGGACAGTAGCTCCTACGAGCAGTACTTC.

The V call is TRBV4-2, the J call TRBJ2-3, with 7 bases aligning to TRBD2. The junction had 16 bases not matched to a gene; V was cut back by 1 base and J by 15 bases. In germline, CDR1 is LGHNA, CDR2 YNFKEQ. This CDR3 has 15 amino acids. The DNA of the CDR3 is TGTGCCAGCAGCCAAGGTCCGGGAGGAGCGGCAGGGAGATATTTT. It is translated as CASSQGPGGAAGRYF.

This chain links TRBV18 with TRBJ2-7; no clear D gene. The CDR3 runs 14 residues. The V end was cut by 0 bases, the J end by 3 bases, with 9 bases between. CDR1 is KGHSH, CDR2 LQKENI, per germline. The CDR3 region is CASSPPQRHYEQYF. CDR3 DNA: TGTGCCAGCTCACCACCGCAGCGCCACTACGAGCAGTACTTC.

CDR3 loop: CASSQDLREVTDTQYF. The CDR3 bases are TGCGCCAGCAGCCAAGATCTAAGAGAGGTCACAGATACGCAGTATTTT. The chain has TRBV4-1 and TRBJ2-3; D unresolved. The germline V gene encodes CDR1 MGHRA and CDR2 YSYEKL. The CDR3 is made up of 16 amino acids. V was clipped by 0 bases and J by 2 bases, with 12 bases between them.

The chain recombines TRBV4-1 with TRBJ2-3; no firm D call. V was clipped by 0 bases and J by 5 bases, with 12 bases between them. CDR1 and CDR2 from the germline V gene are MGHRA and YSYEKL. The CDR3 contains 15 residues. CDR3 sequence reads: CASSQEGSRKDTQYF. CDR3 DNA sequence: TGCGCCAGCAGCCAAGAGGGCTCCCGGAAAGATACGCAGTATTTT.

This rearrangement joins TRBV27 to TRBJ2-7; D is perhaps TRBD1 (6 bases). The V gene's germline CDR1 is MNHEY and CDR2 SMNVEV (reference sequence). V was shortened by 5 bases and J by 3 bases, with 14 bases between the two germline ends. This CDR3 is built from 14 residues. Here the CDR3 DNA reads TGTGCCAGCAGTCAACAGGGACCCCTCTACGAGCAGTACTTC. It translates to CASSQQGPLYEQYF.

V and J are TRBV28 and TRBJ1-5; tentatively, D is TRBD1 (6 bases). The V end was cut by 5 bases, the J end by 0 bases, with 14 bases between. The CDR3 runs to 16 residues. Germline values: CDR1 MDHEN, CDR2 SYDVKM. The CDR3 is CASSPWGGCSNQPQHF. The DNA of the CDR3 is TGTGCCAGCAGTCCTTGGGGGGGCTGTAGCAATCAGCCCCAGCATTTT.

The V and J genes are TRBV28 and TRBJ2-7; D not resolved. Germline V gene data show CDR1 as MDHEN and CDR2 as SYDVKM. Deletions cut 5 bases from V and 1 base from J, with 9 bases between. The CDR3 extends over 13 amino acids. The CDR3 nucleotides read TGTGCCAGCAGTGCGCATGATTCCTACGAGCAGTACTTC. It codes for CASSAHDSYEQYF. Full variable domain (remainder filled in from reference TRBV28 and TRBJ2-7): DVKVTQSSRYLVKRTGEKVFLECVQDMDHENMFWYRQDPGLGLRLIYFSYDVKMKEKGDIPEGYSVSREKKERFSLILESASTNQTSMYLCASSAHDSYEQYFGPGTRLTVT.

The V and J genes are TRBV30 and TRBJ1-1, with 10 bases fitting TRBD1. CDR3 length equals 12 residues. V was pared by 3 bases and J by 10 bases, with 5 bases of the junction left unmatched. Germline V gives CDR1 GTSNPN, CDR2 SVGIG (reference sequence). The CDR3 loop reads CAWRPDRGRAFF. The CDR3, as DNA: TGTGCCTGGAGACCGGACAGGGGGAGAGCTTTCTTT. Complete variable domain (other parts from reference TRBV30 and TRBJ1-1): SQTIHQWPATLVQPVGSPLSLECTVEGTSNPNLYWYRQAAGRGLQLLFYSVGIGQISSEVPQNLSASRPQDRQFILSSKKLLLSDSGFYLCAWRPDRGRAFFGQGTRLTVV.

This rearrangement joins TRBV7-9 to TRBJ2-7; TRBD1 might be the D (5 bases). The V gene lost 7 bases and the J gene lost 3 bases, with 13 bases spanning the gap. Germline loops: CDR1 SEHNR, CDR2 FQNEAQ (reference sequence). The CDR3 is 13 amino acids. CDR3 in DNA: TGTGCCAGCACCCAATTAAGGGGCTACGAGCAGTACTTC. This translates into CASTQLRGYEQYF.

V and J are TRBV12-5 and TRBJ2-1; tentatively, D is TRBD2 (6 bases). This CDR3 is built from 17 residues. Deletions cut 6 bases from V and 9 bases from J, with 27 bases between. Germline values: CDR1 LGHNT, CDR2 FRNRAP. CDR3 sequence: CASGPRWQRVPSGEQFF. The CDR3 DNA follows: TGTGCTAGTGGCCCAAGATGGCAGCGGGTTCCCTCAGGTGAGCAGTTCTTC.

This clone was observed a handful of times. The chain carries TRBV12-5 and TRBJ2-7; D perhaps matches TRBD1 (6 bases). With 4 bases removed from V and 0 bases from J, the gap between germline ends came to 13 bases. The CDR3 covers 15 residues. Germline V gene data show CDR1 as LGHNT and CDR2 as FRNRAP. CDR3 in DNA: TGTGCTAGTGGTTCTCGCGGACAGAGCTCCTACGAGCAGTACTTC. This codes for CASGSRGQSSYEQYF.

This chain joins TRBV29-1 and TRBJ2-7; D is undetermined. This CDR3 contains 12 residues. The V gene lost 0 bases and the J gene lost 3 bases, with 6 bases spanning the gap. CDR1 is SQVTM, CDR2 ANQGSEA, per germline. The CDR3 DNA sequence: TGCAGCGTTGAAGATAACAGCTACGAGCAGTACTTC. Its protein is CSVEDNSYEQYF.

The chain has TRBV28 and TRBJ2-6, with D hard to call. The germline V gene has CDR1 MDHEN and CDR2 SYDVKM. The ends were cut back, 4 bases at V and 0 bases at J, with 10 bases in the middle. The CDR3 sequence is 16 residues long. For the CDR3, the DNA is TGTGCCAGCAGTTCTCCCTTTTTCTCTGGGGCCAACGTCCTGACTTTC. Protein sequence: CASSSPFFSGANVLTF.

The rearrangement joins TRBV4-1 to TRBJ1-1, with 12 nucleotides matching TRBD1. Germline CDR1 MGHRA, CDR2 YSYEKL. With V trimmed by 1 base and J by 1 base, 13 bases remained unmatched. This CDR3 has 20 residues. The DNA of the CDR3 is TGCGCCAGCAGCCAAGGGGGGGACAGGGGGCGCACGGGGGAGAACACTGAAGCTTTCTTT. This encodes CASSQGGDRGRTGENTEAFF.